Listed below are T cell receptor beta chains from one sample, sequenced in a study of blood T cell repertoires in COVID-19. The protocol was immunoSEQ multiplex PCR, while the TCRdb copy is restricted to in-frame clones and leaves out a portion. The table has 150,000 to 200,000 clones, 90% seen once. The specimen was peripheral blood. These receptors were taken from a man between 60 and 75 years old with active or convalescent COVID-19. Both conserved end residues are part of each CDR3. The order of the fields is CDR3 DNA, CDR3 protein, V gene, clone size, J gene, D gene. The D gene is left open where the match is weak. Expanded clones get a size class; other rows say once, few or many, or leave the size out.

TGTGCCAGCTCACCAGGTAGCCTTTTGAACACTGAAGCTTTCTTT	CASSPGSLLNTEAFF	TRBV18	NA	TRBJ1-1	NA
TGCGCCAGCAGCTCGACAGGGGGAGGGACAGATACGCAGTATTTT	CASSSTGGGTDTQYF	TRBV5-1	NA	TRBJ2-3	TRBD1
TGTGCCAGCAGCTTGGCGGACAGAACCGGGGAGCTGTTTTTT	CASSLADRTGELFF	TRBV5-4	NA	TRBJ2-2	NA
TGTGCCACCAGTGACCGGACTAGCGGGGACGCAAATACGCAGTATTTT	CATSDRTSGDANTQYF	TRBV24-1	NA	TRBJ2-3	TRBD2
TGTGCCAGCAGTGATCCTTGGCAGGTGGCTGGCTACACCTTC	CASSDPWQVAGYTF	TRBV6-1	NA	TRBJ1-2	NA
TGTGCCAGCAGCACCGGGACTAGCGGGACCTACGAGCAGTACTTC	CASSTGTSGTYEQYF	TRBV6-5	NA	TRBJ2-7	TRBD2
TGCGCCAGCAGCTTGGCGCAGGCCTCCTACGAGCAGTACTTC	CASSLAQASYEQYF	TRBV5-1	once	TRBJ2-7	NA
TGTGCCAGCAGCCAAGATCTTCAAGAGGGGGTTGGAGGCTACACCTTC	CASSQDLQEGVGGYTF	TRBV3-1/TRBV3-2	NA	TRBJ1-2	NA
TGTGCCAGCAGTTACAGCTCAGGGGGCGCGGATGAGCAGTTCTTC	CASSYSSGGADEQFF	TRBV6-5	NA	TRBJ2-1	TRBD1
TGTGCCAGCAGCCAGTCCGGGACAGGGAACGAGCAGTACTTC	CASSQSGTGNEQYF	TRBV7-6	NA	TRBJ2-7	TRBD1
TGTGCCAGCAGCCAAGATTTAGTATCCGGGACTAGAACTTCCTACGAGCAGTACTTC	CASSQDLVSGTRTSYEQYF	TRBV4-2	few	TRBJ2-7	TRBD2
TGTGCCAGCTCGGACGGGGGGAGGCTCGGCACAGATACGCAGTATTTT	CASSDGGRLGTDTQYF	TRBV19	NA	TRBJ2-3	TRBD2
TGTGCCATCAGTGCCAGGACAGGTCTTGAAGCTTTCTTT	CAISARTGLEAFF	TRBV10-3	NA	TRBJ1-1	TRBD1
TGTGCCAGCTCACAACTAGCGGGAGAGACAGATACGCAGTATTTT	CASSQLAGETDTQYF	TRBV18	NA	TRBJ2-3	TRBD2
TGCGCCAGCAGCAAGACAGCAGGCTCTGGAAACACCATATATTTT	CASSKTAGSGNTIYF	TRBV5-1	NA	TRBJ1-3	NA
TGTGCCACCAGTGACCGCAGGGCCGGTTCAGCAGATACGCAGTATTTT	CATSDRRAGSADTQYF	TRBV24-1	NA	TRBJ2-3	NA
TGTGCCAGCAGTCCAAACCGAAGTCTTCGGGGCTATGGCTACACCTTC	CASSPNRSLRGYGYTF	TRBV27	NA	TRBJ1-2	NA
TGTGCCAGCAGATTGACAGTGTATAGCAATCAGCCCCAGCATTTT	CASRLTVYSNQPQHF	TRBV6-5	once	TRBJ1-5	NA
TGTGCCAGCTCACCCCGGGAGACCCAGTACTTC	CASSPRETQYF	TRBV18	NA	TRBJ2-5	NA
TGTGCCAGCACCAGGACAGGGTCTTTCTATGGCTACACCTTC	CASTRTGSFYGYTF	TRBV6-5	NA	TRBJ1-2	TRBD1
TGCGCCAGCAGCGCGACGGGCGGGGAGCTGTTTTTT	CASSATGGELFF	TRBV4-1	once	TRBJ2-2	NA
TGTGCCAGTAGTTTACCATGGGACAGGGGGCTGAAAGAGACCCAGTACTTC	CASSLPWDRGLKETQYF	TRBV19	NA	TRBJ2-5	TRBD1
TGTGCCAGCTCACCACCCGGTTCCTACGAGCAGTACTTC	CASSPPGSYEQYF	TRBV18	NA	TRBJ2-7	NA
TGTGCAAGTCGCTTAGCGGGGACAGGGGTAGTTTTTTATGGCTACACCTTC	CASRLAGTGVVFYGYTF	TRBV12-2	NA	TRBJ1-2	NA
TGTGCCAGCAGTGGCCCCGCGACAGGGGCCGAGCAGTACTTC	CASSGPATGAEQYF	TRBV6-6	NA	TRBJ2-7	TRBD1
TGTGCCAGCAGTGAACAATTCAGGGGGCTGGGGGAGACCCAGTACTTC	CASSEQFRGLGETQYF	TRBV25-1	NA	TRBJ2-5	TRBD1
TGTGCCAGCAGCACGGACAGGGAAGGCTTCTATGGCTACACCTTC	CASSTDREGFYGYTF	TRBV2	NA	TRBJ1-2	TRBD1